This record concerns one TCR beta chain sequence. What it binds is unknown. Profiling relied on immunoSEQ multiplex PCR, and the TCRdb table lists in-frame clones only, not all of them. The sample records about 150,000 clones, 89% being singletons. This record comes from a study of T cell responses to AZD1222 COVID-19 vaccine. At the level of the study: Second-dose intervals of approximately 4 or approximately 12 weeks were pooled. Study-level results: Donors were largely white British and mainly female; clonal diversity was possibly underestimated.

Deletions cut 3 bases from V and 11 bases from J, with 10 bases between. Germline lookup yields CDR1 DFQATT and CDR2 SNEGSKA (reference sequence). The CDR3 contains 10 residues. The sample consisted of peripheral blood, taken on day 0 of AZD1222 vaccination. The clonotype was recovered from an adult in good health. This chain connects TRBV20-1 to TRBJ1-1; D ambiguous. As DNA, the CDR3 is TGCAGTGCTAGGCCGATTGGGGCTTTCTTT. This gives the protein CSARPIGAFF.